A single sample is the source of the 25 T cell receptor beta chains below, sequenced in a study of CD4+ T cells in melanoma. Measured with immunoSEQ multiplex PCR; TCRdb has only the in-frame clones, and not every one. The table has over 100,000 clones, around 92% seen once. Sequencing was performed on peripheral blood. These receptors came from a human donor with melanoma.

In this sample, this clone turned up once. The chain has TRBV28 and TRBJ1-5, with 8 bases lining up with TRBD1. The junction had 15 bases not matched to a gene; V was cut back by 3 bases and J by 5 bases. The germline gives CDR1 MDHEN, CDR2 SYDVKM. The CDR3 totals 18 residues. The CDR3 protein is CASSLSRSRGRGYQPQHF. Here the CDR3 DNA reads TGTGCCAGCAGTTTGTCCCGCAGCAGGGGGCGCGGGTATCAGCCCCAGCATTTT.

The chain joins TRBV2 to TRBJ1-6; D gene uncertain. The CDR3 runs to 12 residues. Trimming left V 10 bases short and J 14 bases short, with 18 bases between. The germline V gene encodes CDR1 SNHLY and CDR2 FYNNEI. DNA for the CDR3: TGTGCCACCGGAGACCCCCAAGCATCCCTCCACTTT. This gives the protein CATGDPQASLHF.

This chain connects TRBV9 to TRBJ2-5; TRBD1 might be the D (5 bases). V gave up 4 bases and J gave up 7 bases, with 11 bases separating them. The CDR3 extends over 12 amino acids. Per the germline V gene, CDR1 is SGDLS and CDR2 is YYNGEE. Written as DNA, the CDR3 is TGTGCCAGCAGCCCTCAAACAGGGACCCAGTACTTC. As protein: CASSPQTGTQYF.

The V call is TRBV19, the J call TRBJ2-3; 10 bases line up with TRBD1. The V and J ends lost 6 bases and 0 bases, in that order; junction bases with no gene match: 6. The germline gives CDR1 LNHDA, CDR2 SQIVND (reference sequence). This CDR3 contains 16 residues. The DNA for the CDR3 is TGTGCCAGTAGCACCCGACAGGGGGCTAGCACAGATACGCAGTATTTT. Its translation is CASSTRQGASTDTQYF.

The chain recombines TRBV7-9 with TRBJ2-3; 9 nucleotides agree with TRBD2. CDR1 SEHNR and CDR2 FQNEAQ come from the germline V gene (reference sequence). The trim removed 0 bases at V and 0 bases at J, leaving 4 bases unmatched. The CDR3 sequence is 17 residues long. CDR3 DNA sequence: TGTGCCAGCAGCTTAGCGGAGACTAGCGGTAGCACAGATACGCAGTATTTT. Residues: CASSLAETSGSTDTQYF.

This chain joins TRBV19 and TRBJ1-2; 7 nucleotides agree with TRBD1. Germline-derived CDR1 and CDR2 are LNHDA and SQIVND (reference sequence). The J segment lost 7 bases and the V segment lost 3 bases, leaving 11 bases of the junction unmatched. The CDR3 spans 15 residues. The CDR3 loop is CASSIGWEQGSGYTF. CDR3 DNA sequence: TGTGCCAGTAGTATTGGCTGGGAACAGGGGTCTGGCTACACCTTC.

CDR3 DNA sequence: TGTGCCAGCAGCTTGAGCGCCTACACTGAAGCTTTCTTT. Its translation: CASSLSAYTEAFF. The rearrangement links TRBV6-1 to TRBJ1-1; D unclear. The V end was cut by 6 bases, the J end by 3 bases, with 11 bases between. Germline CDR1 reads MNHNS; CDR2 reads SASEGT. The CDR3 has 13 amino acids.

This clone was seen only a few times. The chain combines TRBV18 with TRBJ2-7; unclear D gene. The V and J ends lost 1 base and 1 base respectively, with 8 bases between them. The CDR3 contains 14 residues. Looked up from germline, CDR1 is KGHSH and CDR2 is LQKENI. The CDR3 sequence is CASSPHPGSYEQYF. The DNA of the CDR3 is TGTGCCAGCTCACCACATCCAGGTTCCTACGAGCAGTACTTC.

Here the CDR3 reads CASSGDMNEQFF. Here the CDR3 DNA reads TGTGCCAGCAGCGGGGACATGAATGAGCAGTTCTTC. This rearrangement joins TRBV7-8 to TRBJ2-1; D perhaps matches TRBD1 (6 bases). Trimming removed 5 bases at V and 7 bases at J, with 9 bases between. The germline V gene has CDR1 SGHVS and CDR2 FQNEAQ. CDR3 length equals 12 residues.

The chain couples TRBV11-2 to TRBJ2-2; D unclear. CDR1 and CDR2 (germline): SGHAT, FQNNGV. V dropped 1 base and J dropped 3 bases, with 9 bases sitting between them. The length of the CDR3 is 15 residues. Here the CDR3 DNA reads TGTGCCAGCAGCTTAGTGGGCAGCTACACCGGGGAGCTGTTTTTT. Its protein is CASSLVGSYTGELFF.

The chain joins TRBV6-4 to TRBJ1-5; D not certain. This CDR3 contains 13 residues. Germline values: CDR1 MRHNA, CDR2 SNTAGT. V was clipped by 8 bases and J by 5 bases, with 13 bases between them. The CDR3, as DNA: TGTGCCAGCTCCCGGGAGACGGATCAGCCCCAGCATTTT. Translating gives CASSRETDQPQHF.

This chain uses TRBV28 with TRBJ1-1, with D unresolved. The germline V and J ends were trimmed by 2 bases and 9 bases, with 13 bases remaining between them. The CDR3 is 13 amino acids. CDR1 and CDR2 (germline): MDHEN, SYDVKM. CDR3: CASSLGSGPKAFF. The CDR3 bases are TGTGCCAGCAGTTTAGGATCCGGGCCTAAAGCTTTCTTT.

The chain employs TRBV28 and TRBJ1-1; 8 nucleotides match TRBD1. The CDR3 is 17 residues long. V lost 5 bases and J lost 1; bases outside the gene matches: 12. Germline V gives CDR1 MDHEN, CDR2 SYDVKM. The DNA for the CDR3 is TGTGCCAGCAGTAAGGGAGAACACAGGGGGGAGAACACTGAAGCTTTCTTT. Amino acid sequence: CASSKGEHRGENTEAFF. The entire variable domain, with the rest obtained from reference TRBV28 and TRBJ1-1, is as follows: DVKVTQSSRYLVKRTGEKVFLECVQDMDHENMFWYRQDPGLGLRLIYFSYDVKMKEKGDIPEGYSVSREKKERFSLILESASTNQTSMYLCASSKGEHRGENTEAFFGQGTRLTVV.

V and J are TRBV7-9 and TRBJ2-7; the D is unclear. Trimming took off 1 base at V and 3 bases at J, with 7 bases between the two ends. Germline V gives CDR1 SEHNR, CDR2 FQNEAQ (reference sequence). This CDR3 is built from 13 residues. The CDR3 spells CASSLDGVYEQYF. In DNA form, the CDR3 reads TGTGCCAGCAGCTTAGATGGGGTCTACGAGCAGTACTTC.

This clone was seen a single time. For the CDR3, the DNA is TGTGCCACCCTTTTAGCGGCCACCTCCTACGAGCAGTACTTC. It translates to CATLLAATSYEQYF. The chain couples TRBV2 to TRBJ2-7; perhaps TRBD2 as D (6 bases). Germline V gene sequence: CDR1 SNHLY, CDR2 FYNNEI. Trimming removed 10 bases at V and 0 bases at J, with 16 bases between. This CDR3 contains 14 residues.

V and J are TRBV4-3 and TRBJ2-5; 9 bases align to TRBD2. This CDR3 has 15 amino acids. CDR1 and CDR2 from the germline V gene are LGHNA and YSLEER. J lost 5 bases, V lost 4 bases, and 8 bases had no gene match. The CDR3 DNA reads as TGCGCCAGCAGCCTAGGTCCTAGCGGGATTGAGACCCAGTACTTC. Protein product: CASSLGPSGIETQYF.

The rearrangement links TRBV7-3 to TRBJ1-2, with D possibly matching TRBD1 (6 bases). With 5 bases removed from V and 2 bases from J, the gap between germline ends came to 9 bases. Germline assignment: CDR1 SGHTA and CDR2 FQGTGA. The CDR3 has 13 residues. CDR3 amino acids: CASSPQGNYGYTF. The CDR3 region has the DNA TGTGCCAGCAGCCCACAGGGAAACTATGGCTACACCTTC.

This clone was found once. CDR3 in amino acids: CATRDFNQPQHF. For the CDR3, the DNA is TGTGCCACCCGGGACTTCAATCAGCCCCAGCATTTT. V and J are TRBV15 and TRBJ1-5; D is possibly TRBD1 (5 bases). With 8 bases removed from V and 3 bases from J, the gap between germline ends came to 8 bases. The CDR3 runs 12 residues. Per germline, CDR1 LNHNV and CDR2 YYDKDF (reference sequence).

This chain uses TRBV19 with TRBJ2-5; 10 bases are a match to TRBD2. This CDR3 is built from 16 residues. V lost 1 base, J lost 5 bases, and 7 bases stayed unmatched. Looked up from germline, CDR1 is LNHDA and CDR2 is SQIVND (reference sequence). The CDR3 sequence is CASSIVASGGQETQYF. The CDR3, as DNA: TGTGCCAGTAGTATAGTGGCTAGCGGGGGTCAGGAGACCCAGTACTTC.

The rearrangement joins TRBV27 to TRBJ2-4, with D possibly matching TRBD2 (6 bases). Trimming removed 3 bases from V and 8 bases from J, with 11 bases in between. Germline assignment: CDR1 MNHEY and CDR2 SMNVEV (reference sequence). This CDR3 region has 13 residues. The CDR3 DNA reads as TGTGCCAGCAGTTTTCGTGCGGGGCACATTCAGTACTTC. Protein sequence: CASSFRAGHIQYF.

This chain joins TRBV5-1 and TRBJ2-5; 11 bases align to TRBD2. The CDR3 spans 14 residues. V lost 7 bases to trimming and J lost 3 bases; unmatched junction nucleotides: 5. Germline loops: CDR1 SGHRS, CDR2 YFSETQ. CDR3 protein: CASRSGGDEETQYF. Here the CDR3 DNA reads TGCGCCAGCCGTAGCGGGGGGGATGAAGAGACCCAGTACTTC.

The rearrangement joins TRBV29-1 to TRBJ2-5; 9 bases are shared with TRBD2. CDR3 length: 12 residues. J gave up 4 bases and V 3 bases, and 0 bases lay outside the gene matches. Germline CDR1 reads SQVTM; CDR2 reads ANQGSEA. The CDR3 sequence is CSVERGGETQYF. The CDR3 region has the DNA TGCAGCGTTGAGCGGGGGGGAGAGACCCAGTACTTC.

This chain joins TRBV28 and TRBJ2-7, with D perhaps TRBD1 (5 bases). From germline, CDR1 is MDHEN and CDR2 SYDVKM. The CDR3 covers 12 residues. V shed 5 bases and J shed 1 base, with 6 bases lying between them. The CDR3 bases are TGTGCCAGCAGTCAGGGTTCCTACGAGCAGTACTTC. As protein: CASSQGSYEQYF.

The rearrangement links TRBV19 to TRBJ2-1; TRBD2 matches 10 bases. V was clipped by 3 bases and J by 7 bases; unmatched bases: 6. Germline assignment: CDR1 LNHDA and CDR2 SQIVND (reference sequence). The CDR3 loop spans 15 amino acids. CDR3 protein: CASSISTSGENEQFF. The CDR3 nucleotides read TGTGCCAGTAGTATTAGTACTAGCGGGGAGAATGAGCAGTTCTTC.

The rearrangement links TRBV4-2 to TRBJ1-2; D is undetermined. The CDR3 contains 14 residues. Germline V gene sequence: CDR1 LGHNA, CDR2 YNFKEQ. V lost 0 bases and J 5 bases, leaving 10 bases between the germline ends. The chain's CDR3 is CASSQDRASYGYTF. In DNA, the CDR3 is TGTGCCAGCAGCCAAGATCGGGCTTCATATGGCTACACCTTC.